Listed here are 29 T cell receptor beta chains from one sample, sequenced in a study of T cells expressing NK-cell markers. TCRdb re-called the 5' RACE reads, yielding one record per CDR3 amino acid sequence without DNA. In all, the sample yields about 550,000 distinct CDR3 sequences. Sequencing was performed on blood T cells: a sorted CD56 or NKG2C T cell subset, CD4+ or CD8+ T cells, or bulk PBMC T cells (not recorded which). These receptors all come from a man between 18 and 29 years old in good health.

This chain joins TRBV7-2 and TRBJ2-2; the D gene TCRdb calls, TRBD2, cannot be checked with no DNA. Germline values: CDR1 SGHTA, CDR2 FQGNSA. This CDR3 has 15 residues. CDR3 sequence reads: CASSLAPGLTGELFF. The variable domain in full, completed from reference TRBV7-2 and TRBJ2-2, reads GAGVSQSPSNKVTEKGKDVELRCDPISGHTALYWYRQSLGQGLEFLIYFQGNSAPDKSGLPSDRFSAERTGGSVSTLTIQRTQQEDSAVYLCASSLAPGLTGELFFGEGSRLTVL.

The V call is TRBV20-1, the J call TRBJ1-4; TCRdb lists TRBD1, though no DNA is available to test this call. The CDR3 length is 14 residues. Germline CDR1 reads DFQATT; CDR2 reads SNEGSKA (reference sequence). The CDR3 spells CSALDRQGAEKLFF.

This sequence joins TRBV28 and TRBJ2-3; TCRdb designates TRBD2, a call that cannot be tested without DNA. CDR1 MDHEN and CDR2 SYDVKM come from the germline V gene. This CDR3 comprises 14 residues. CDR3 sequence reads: CASSLAGEVVTQYF.

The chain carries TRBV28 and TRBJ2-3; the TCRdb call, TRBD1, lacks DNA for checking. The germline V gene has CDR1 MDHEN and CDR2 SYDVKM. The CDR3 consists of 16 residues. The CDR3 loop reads CASPKQGQTSTDTQYF.

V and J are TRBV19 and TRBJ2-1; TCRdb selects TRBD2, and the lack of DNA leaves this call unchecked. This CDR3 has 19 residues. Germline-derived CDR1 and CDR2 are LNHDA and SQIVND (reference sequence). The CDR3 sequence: CASSIDAPGLAGSSNEQFF.

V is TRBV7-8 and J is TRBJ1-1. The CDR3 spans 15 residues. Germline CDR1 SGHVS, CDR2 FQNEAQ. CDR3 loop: CASSSRTDMNTEAFF.

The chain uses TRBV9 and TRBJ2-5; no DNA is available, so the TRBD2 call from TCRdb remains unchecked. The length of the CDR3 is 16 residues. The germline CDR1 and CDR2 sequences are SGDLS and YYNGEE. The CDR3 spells CASSVDAGLYQETQYF.

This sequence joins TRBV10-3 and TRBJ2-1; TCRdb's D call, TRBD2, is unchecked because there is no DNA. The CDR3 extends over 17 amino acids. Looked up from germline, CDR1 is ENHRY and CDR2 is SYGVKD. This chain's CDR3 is CAISSLSGRVSYNEQFF.

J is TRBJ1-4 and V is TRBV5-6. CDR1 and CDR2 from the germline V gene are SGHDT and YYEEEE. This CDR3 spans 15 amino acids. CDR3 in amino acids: CASSSPLFEAEKLFF.

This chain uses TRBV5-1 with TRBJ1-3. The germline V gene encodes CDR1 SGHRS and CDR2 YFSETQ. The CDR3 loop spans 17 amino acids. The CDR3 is CASSLAVLRDSGNTIYF.

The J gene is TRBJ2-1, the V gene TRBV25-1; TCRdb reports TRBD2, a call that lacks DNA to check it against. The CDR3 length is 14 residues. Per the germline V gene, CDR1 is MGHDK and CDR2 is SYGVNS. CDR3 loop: CASALAGGYNEQFF. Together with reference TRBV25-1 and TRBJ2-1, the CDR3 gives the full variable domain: EADIYQTPRYLVIGTGKKITLECSQTMGHDKMYWYQQDPGMELHLIHYSYGVNSTEKGDLSSESTVSRIRTEHFPLTLESARPSHTSQYLCASALAGGYNEQFFGPGTRLTVL.

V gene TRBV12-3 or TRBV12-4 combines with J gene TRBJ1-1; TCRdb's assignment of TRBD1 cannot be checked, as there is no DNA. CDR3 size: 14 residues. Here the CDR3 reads CASSEDRLNTEAFF.

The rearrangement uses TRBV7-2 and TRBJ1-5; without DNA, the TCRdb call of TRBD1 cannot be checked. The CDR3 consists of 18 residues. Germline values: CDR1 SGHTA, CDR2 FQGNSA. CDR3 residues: CASSSSGTDLLWGQPQHF.

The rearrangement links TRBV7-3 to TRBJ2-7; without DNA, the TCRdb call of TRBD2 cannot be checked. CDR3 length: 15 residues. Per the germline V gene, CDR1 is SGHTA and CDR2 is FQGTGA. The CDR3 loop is CASSLGPRQTYEQYF. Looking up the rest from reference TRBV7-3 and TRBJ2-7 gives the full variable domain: GAGVSQTPSNKVTEKGKYVELRCDPISGHTALYWYRQSLGQGPEFLIYFQGTGAADDSGLPNDRFFAVRPEGSVSTLKIQRTERGDSAVYLCASSLGPRQTYEQYFGPGTRLTVT.

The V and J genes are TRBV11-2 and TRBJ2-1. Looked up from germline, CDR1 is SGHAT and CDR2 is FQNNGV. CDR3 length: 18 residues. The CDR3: CASSLGLARGSSYNEQFF. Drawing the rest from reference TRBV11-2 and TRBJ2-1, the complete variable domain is EAGVAQSPRYKIIEKRQSVAFWCNPISGHATLYWYQQILGQGPKLLIQFQNNGVVDDSQLPKDRFSAERLKGVDSTLKIQPAKLEDSAVYLCASSLGLARGSSYNEQFFGPGTRLTVL.

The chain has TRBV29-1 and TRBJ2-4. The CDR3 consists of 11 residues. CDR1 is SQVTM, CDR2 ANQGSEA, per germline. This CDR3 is CSTLTENIQYF.

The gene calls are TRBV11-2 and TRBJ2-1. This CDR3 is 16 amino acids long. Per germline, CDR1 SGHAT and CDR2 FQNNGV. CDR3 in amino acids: CASSLEGTTSYNEQFF.

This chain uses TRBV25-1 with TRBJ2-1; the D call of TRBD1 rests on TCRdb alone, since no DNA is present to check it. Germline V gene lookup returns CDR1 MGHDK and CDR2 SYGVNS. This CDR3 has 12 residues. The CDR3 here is CASKQGYNEQFF.

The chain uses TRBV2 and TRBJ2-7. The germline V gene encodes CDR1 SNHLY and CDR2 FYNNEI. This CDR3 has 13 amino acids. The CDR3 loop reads CASSEPSLYEQYF.

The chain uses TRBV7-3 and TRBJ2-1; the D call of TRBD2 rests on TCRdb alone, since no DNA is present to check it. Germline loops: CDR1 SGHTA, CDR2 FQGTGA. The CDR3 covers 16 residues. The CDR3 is CASSLTSLAQYNEQFF.

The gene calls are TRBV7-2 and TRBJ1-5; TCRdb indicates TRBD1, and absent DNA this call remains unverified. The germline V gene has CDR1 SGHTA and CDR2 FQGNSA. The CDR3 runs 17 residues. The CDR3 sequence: CASSPRGTAYSNQPQHF.

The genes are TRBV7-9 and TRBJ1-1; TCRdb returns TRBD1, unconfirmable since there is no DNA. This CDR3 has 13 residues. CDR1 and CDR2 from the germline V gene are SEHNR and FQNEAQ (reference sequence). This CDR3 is CASGYRERTEAFF.

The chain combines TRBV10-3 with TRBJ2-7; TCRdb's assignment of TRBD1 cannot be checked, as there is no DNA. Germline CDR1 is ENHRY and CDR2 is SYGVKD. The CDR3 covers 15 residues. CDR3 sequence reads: CAISTGTGGFYEQYF.

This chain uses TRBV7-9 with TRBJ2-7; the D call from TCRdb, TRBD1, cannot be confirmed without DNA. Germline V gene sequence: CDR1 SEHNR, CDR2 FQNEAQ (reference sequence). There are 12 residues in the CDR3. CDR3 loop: CASSRGDYEQYF.

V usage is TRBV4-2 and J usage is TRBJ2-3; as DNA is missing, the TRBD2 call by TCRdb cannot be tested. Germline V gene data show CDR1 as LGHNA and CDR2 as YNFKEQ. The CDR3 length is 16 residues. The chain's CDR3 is CASSQGDSGIVDTQYF.

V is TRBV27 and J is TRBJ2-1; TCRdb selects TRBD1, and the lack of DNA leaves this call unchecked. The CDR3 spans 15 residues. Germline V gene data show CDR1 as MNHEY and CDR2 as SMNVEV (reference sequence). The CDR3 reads CASREGIGTYNEQFF.

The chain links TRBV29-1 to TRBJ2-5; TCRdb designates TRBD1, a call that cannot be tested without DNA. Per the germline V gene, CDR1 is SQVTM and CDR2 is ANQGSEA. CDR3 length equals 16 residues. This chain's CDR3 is CSVRLRDRSHGETQYF.

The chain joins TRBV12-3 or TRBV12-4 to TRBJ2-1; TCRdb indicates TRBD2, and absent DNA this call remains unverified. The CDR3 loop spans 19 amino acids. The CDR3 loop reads CASSFSTSGIHGSYNEQFF.

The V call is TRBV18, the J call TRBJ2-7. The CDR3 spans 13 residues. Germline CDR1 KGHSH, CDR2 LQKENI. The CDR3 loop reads CASSPPNQPEQYF.